This TCR beta chain came from a study of shared clonotypes between healthy human individuals. Deep was the level used in running the assay. Profiling relied on immunoSEQ multiplex PCR, and the TCRdb table lists in-frame clones only, not all of them. The sample lists approximately 650,000 clones, around 95% occurring once. Study-wide points: The small donor group covered limited genetic and exposure diversity. Researchers sampled blood only, noting tissue repertoires likely differ.

Terminally differentiated effector memory CD45RA+ cells were excluded from the naive CD8 cells, which were CD45RO-negative and positively selected for CCR7. Germline lookup yields CDR1 LNHDA and CDR2 SQIVND (reference sequence). The V segment lost 9 bases and the J segment 8 bases; nucleotides outside the gene matches: 28. The CDR3 contains 20 residues. To note about this clone: Its antigen is currently unknown.

This chain uses TRBV19 with TRBJ2-1, with 10 bases lining up with TRBD2. Sequenced sample: naive CD8+ T cells sorted from blood. This receptor was identified in a woman in her 30s in good health. Written as DNA, the CDR3 is TGTGCCAGCCTCCCCCCGGACAGGGACCTAGCGGGAGTGAATTCGGATGAGCAGTTCTTC. Protein: CASLPPDRDLAGVNSDEQFF. The variable domain in full, completed from reference TRBV19 and TRBJ2-1, reads DGGITQSPKYLFRKEGQNVTLSCEQNLNHDAMYWYRQDPGQGLRLIYYSQIVNDFQKGDIAEGYSVSREKKESFPLTVTSAQKNPTAFYLCASLPPDRDLAGVNSDEQFFGPGTRLTVL.